Following are 9 T cell receptor beta chains from one sample sequenced in a study of monozygotic twins with inflammatory bowel disease. Each CDR3 protein gets one entry in TCRdb, which reprocessed the 5' RACE reads and gives no DNA. This table holds 110,000 or so distinct CDR3 sequences. Sequenced material: blood. The receptors were sampled from a human donor with ulcerative colitis or Crohn's disease, or a healthy co-twin of an affected twin (not recorded which).

The chain has TRBV7-2 and TRBJ2-7; TCRdb outputs TRBD1, but without DNA this stays unchecked. The CDR3 is made up of 15 amino acids. Germline-derived CDR1 and CDR2 are SGHTA and FQGNSA. This CDR3 is CASSRRDRGSYEQYF.

The rearrangement links TRBV7-2 to TRBJ2-1; TCRdb's D gene call, TRBD2, goes unchecked for lack of DNA. The CDR3 consists of 16 residues. Germline-derived CDR1 and CDR2 are SGHTA and FQGNSA. CDR3 loop: CASSLKTSGGYNEQFF.

The gene calls are TRBV12-3 or TRBV12-4 and TRBJ2-7; the D call of TRBD1 rests on TCRdb alone, since no DNA is present to check it. The CDR3 covers 15 residues. The chain's CDR3 is CASSSRDSVAYEQYF.

The chain has TRBV5-6 and TRBJ1-1. The germline CDR1 and CDR2 sequences are SGHDT and YYEEEE. This CDR3 contains 11 residues. The CDR3 spells CASNSHTEAFF.

The rearrangement uses TRBV6-1 and TRBJ1-2. The germline V gene encodes CDR1 MNHNS and CDR2 SASEGT. This CDR3 comprises 15 residues. CDR3 residues: CASSTPGLGNYGYTF.

This chain connects TRBV20-1 to TRBJ2-4. The length of the CDR3 is 14 residues. Germline CDR1 is DFQATT and CDR2 is SNEGSKA (reference sequence). The CDR3 sequence is CSASVRLGKNIQYF.

This chain connects TRBV7-2 to TRBJ2-2. The germline CDR1 and CDR2 sequences are SGHTA and FQGNSA. The CDR3 runs to 14 residues. CDR3: CASSLALAQGKLFF.

The V call is TRBV12-3 or TRBV12-4, the J call TRBJ2-5; the D gene TCRdb calls, TRBD2, cannot be checked with no DNA. The CDR3 contains 15 residues. The CDR3 sequence is CASTYNLADQETQYF.

The V gene is TRBV3-1, the J gene TRBJ2-3. CDR1 and CDR2 from the germline V gene are LGHDT and YNNKEL (reference sequence). This CDR3 is built from 14 residues. This CDR3 is CASSPEEAEDTQYF.